One sample yielded the 4 T cell receptor beta chains listed below, sequenced in a study of cytomegalovirus exposure and HLA in healthy donors. Primers: 60 Vbeta forward and 13 Jbeta reverse. The method was immunoSEQ multiplex PCR; TCRdb's version includes in-frame clones alone and lacks a portion of them. The sample has about 130,000 clones, roughly 80% seen once; the top ten hold less than 2.5%. The sample taken for sequencing was PBMCs. Source of these receptors: a woman aged 40-49 years in good health and CMV-seropositive.

The chain joins TRBV4-1 to TRBJ1-3, with TRBD1 matching over 9 bases. The junction had 1 base not matched to a gene; V was cut back by 4 bases and J by 0 bases. The CDR3 extends over 15 amino acids. Germline CDR1 is MGHRA and CDR2 is YSYEKL. CDR3: CASSRTGASGNTIYF. CDR3 sequence (DNA): TGCGCCAGCAGCCGGACAGGGGCCTCTGGAAACACCATATATTTT.

The rearrangement links TRBV28 to TRBJ1-2; D is perhaps TRBD1 (6 bases). Trimming took 3 bases from V and 6 from J, leaving 11 bases between them. This CDR3 has 13 amino acids. Germline V gene sequence: CDR1 MDHEN, CDR2 SYDVKM. CDR3 sequence: CASSFLGADGYTF. CDR3 nucleotide sequence: TGTGCCAGCAGTTTTTTGGGGGCGGATGGCTACACCTTC.

This chain links TRBV7-9 with TRBJ1-3, with 7 bases that match TRBD1. V shed 4 bases, J shed 0 bases, and the junction held 3 bases outside the gene matches. The CDR3 has 15 amino acids. Germline assignment: CDR1 SEHNR and CDR2 FQNEAQ (reference sequence). The CDR3 region is CASSSTGNSGNTIYF. As DNA, the CDR3 is TGTGCCAGCAGCTCGACAGGGAACTCTGGAAACACCATATATTTT.

The J gene is TRBJ2-3, the V gene TRBV27; weak D call: TRBD2 (6 bases). The germline CDR1 and CDR2 sequences are MNHEY and SMNVEV (reference sequence). The CDR3 sequence is 18 residues long. V lost 4 bases and J 2 bases, leaving 22 bases between the germline ends. As DNA, the CDR3 is TGTGCCAGCAGTTCCATCTCCGTAGCGGACCAGATCACAGATACGCAGTATTTT. Amino acid sequence: CASSSISVADQITDTQYF.